Shown below are 16 T cell receptor beta chains from a single sample sequenced in a study of cytomegalovirus exposure and HLA in healthy donors. This PCR relied on a set of 60 Vbeta primers and 13 Jbeta primers. The protocol was immunoSEQ multiplex PCR, while the TCRdb copy is restricted to in-frame clones and leaves out a portion. The sample has approximately 200,000 clones; 65% to 80% are singletons. The material sequenced was PBMCs. These receptors originate from a girl aged 2 to 9 in good health and CMV-seronegative.

The table lists this clone with a few counts. This rearrangement joins TRBV10-3 to TRBJ2-7; the match to TRBD2 covers 16 bases. This CDR3 has 14 amino acids. The junction had 2 bases not matched to a gene; V was cut back by 6 bases and J by 6 bases. Germline V gene lookup returns CDR1 ENHRY and CDR2 SYGVKD. The CDR3 nucleotides read TGTGCCATCAGGGGACTAGCGGGGGGGCGCGAGCAGTACTTC. It encodes CAIRGLAGGREQYF.

This clone turned up a few times. The chain couples TRBV6-1 to TRBJ1-4; D is uncertain. Germline CDR1 and CDR2: MNHNS and SASEGT. This CDR3 has 13 residues. The V end was cut by 2 bases, the J end by 6 bases, with 7 bases between. CDR3 sequence reads: CASSEWGDEKLFF. CDR3 nucleotides: TGTGCCAGCAGTGAATGGGGAGATGAAAAACTGTTTTTT.

This clone has more than one count but fewer than ten. Here the CDR3 reads CASTNPDTYEQYF. In DNA, the CDR3 is TGTGCCAGCACCAACCCGGACACTTACGAGCAGTACTTC. The genes are TRBV6-5 and TRBJ2-7; weak D call: TRBD1 (5 bases). Germline V gene data show CDR1 as MNHEY and CDR2 as SVGAGI. V shed 7 bases and J shed 4 bases, with 14 bases lying between them. This CDR3 region has 13 residues.

J is TRBJ2-5 and V is TRBV11-3; the D gene is possibly TRBD1 (6 bases). Trimming cost V 3 bases and J 4 bases, with 9 bases left between them. Germline V gene sequence: CDR1 SGHNT, CDR2 YENEEA. The CDR3 is 13 residues long. CDR3 region: CASSLGATETQYF. DNA of the CDR3: TGTGCCAGCAGCTTGGGGGCCACAGAGACCCAGTACTTC.

The chain has TRBV7-7 and TRBJ2-5; 10 nucleotides agree with TRBD2. CDR3 length equals 17 residues. Per the germline V gene, CDR1 is SSHAT and CDR2 is FNYEAQ (reference sequence). The J segment lost 1 base and the V segment lost 2 bases, leaving 7 bases of the junction unmatched. CDR3 amino acids: CASSLRRLAGVQETQYF. In DNA form, the CDR3 reads TGTGCCAGCAGCTTAAGGAGGCTAGCGGGAGTCCAAGAGACCCAGTACTTC.

The chain uses TRBV25-1 and TRBJ2-3; 12 bases are a match to TRBD1. Looked up from germline, CDR1 is MGHDK and CDR2 is SYGVNS. This CDR3 is built from 17 residues. V lost 6 bases to trimming and J lost 2 bases; unmatched junction nucleotides: 9. The CDR3 sequence is CASSERRDRGPTDTQYF. The CDR3 nucleotides are TGTGCCAGCAGCGAAAGGCGGGACAGGGGGCCCACAGATACGCAGTATTTT.

V is TRBV5-1 and J is TRBJ2-1; D perhaps matches TRBD1 (6 bases). V lost 6 bases and J 9 bases, leaving 16 bases between the germline ends. CDR3 size: 13 residues. Germline lookup yields CDR1 SGHRS and CDR2 YFSETQ. In DNA, the CDR3 is TGCGCCAGCAACCCTCAGGGGCTCGGTGAGCAGTTCTTC. Amino acids: CASNPQGLGEQFF.

The V gene is TRBV7-8, the J gene TRBJ1-5, with D tentatively TRBD1 (6 bases). Trimming took off 5 bases at V and 3 bases at J, with 11 bases between the two ends. CDR1 and CDR2 from the germline V gene are SGHVS and FQNEAQ. This CDR3 region has 14 residues. CDR3 coding DNA: TGTGCCAGCAGCGGAGGACAGATCAATCAGCCCCAGCATTTT. As protein: CASSGGQINQPQHF.

This rearrangement joins TRBV5-1 to TRBJ2-3; D is possibly TRBD2 (5 bases). The V end was cut by 0 bases, the J end by 3 bases, with 14 bases between. The CDR3 contains 16 residues. Germline V gene lookup returns CDR1 SGHRS and CDR2 YFSETQ. For the CDR3, the DNA is TGCGCCAGCAGCTTGGTCTCGGCGGGCAGGACAGATACGCAGTATTTT. This gives the protein CASSLVSAGRTDTQYF. Filled out from reference TRBV5-1 and TRBJ2-3, the complete variable domain reads KAGVTQTPRYLIKTRGQQVTLSCSPISGHRSVSWYQQTPGQGLQFLFEYFSETQRNKGNFPGRFSGRQFSNSRSEMNVSTLELGDSALYLCASSLVSAGRTDTQYFGPGTRLTVL.

This sequence joins TRBV5-1 and TRBJ2-2; TRBD1 might be the D (5 bases). CDR1 and CDR2 from the germline V gene are SGHRS and YFSETQ. The CDR3 consists of 16 residues. V was pared by 5 bases and J by 1 base, with 15 bases between. CDR3 loop: CASSTTVSVNTGELFF. The CDR3 DNA is TGCGCCAGCAGTACGACAGTTTCCGTGAACACCGGGGAGCTGTTTTTT.

The V call is TRBV6-6, the J call TRBJ2-5, with TRBD1 matching over 7 bases. The DNA end is a closer match to TRBJ2-7, so the J assignment may be wrong. Germline loops: CDR1 MNHNY, CDR2 SVGAGI (reference sequence). The CDR3 covers 13 residues. The CDR3: CASSNQGAYEQYF. DNA of the CDR3: TGTGCCAGCAGTAATCAGGGGGCCTACGAGCAGTACTTC.

This clone was found once. This chain connects TRBV19 to TRBJ1-1; 8 bases fit TRBD1. The CDR3 length is 15 residues. V lost 3 bases and J lost 0; bases outside the gene matches: 3. Germline CDR1 reads LNHDA; CDR2 reads SQIVND (reference sequence). The CDR3 sequence is CASSIGTGMNTEAFF. CDR3 in DNA: TGTGCCAGTAGTATCGGGACAGGCATGAACACTGAAGCTTTCTTT.

This chain links TRBV18 with TRBJ1-5, with D hard to call. The V gene's germline CDR1 is KGHSH and CDR2 LQKENI. The CDR3 has 13 amino acids. Trimming left V 6 bases short and J 0 bases short, with 6 bases between. Written as DNA, the CDR3 is TGTGCCAGCTCCCCCTATAGCAATCAGCCCCAGCATTTT. This translates into CASSPYSNQPQHF.

The chain employs TRBV7-2 and TRBJ1-1; D gene ambiguous. Germline lookup yields CDR1 SGHTA and CDR2 FQGNSA. V lost 2 bases and J 3 bases, leaving 13 bases between the germline ends. The CDR3 is made up of 15 amino acids. The DNA for the CDR3 is TGTGCCAGCAGCTTACACGGCAGGCTGGACACTGAAGCTTTCTTT. Its protein is CASSLHGRLDTEAFF.

The V and J genes are TRBV19 and TRBJ1-2; D call uncertain. This CDR3 contains 14 residues. Germline CDR1 is LNHDA and CDR2 is SQIVND (reference sequence). Trimming shortened V by 1 base and J by 2 bases, and 8 bases separated the two germline ends. The CDR3: CASSIGGENYGYTF. CDR3 DNA sequence: TGTGCCAGTAGTATAGGGGGAGAAAACTATGGCTACACCTTC. The variable domain in full, with the rest retrieved from reference TRBV19 and TRBJ1-2, is DGGITQSPKYLFRKEGQNVTLSCEQNLNHDAMYWYRQDPGQGLRLIYYSQIVNDFQKGDIAEGYSVSREKKESFPLTVTSAQKNPTAFYLCASSIGGENYGYTFGSGTRLTVV.

This chain joins TRBV5-1 and TRBJ2-4, with 8 positions matching TRBD1. V gave up 4 bases and J gave up 6 bases; unmatched junction bases: 15. The CDR3 sequence is 17 residues long. Looked up from germline, CDR1 is SGHRS and CDR2 is YFSETQ. CDR3 residues: CASSPGQGLGSGNIQYF. DNA for the CDR3: TGCGCCAGCAGCCCAGGACAGGGACTTGGTTCGGGAAACATTCAGTACTTC.